This T cell receptor beta chain is from a study of blood T cells in healthy people across ages. The CDR3 is 11 residues long. CDR1 SGHTA and CDR2 FQGNSA come from the germline V gene. Trimming removed 2 bases from V and 7 bases from J, with 5 bases in between. Through a sample-barcoded 5' primer and a J-beta primer mix, a second PCR was run for roughly 6 to 12 cycles. Per sample, CDR3-containing paired-end reads numbered at least 3 million. TCRdb re-analysed the 5' RACE reads in MiXCR, keeping a single row per CDR3 protein. The data hold 2 million or so distinct CDR3 sequences, with around 50% observed a single time.

The chain recombines TRBV7-2 with TRBJ1-1; D gene unclear. The source material was blood. The clonotype originates from a middle-aged woman in good health. The CDR3 protein is CASSLYLEAFF. The CDR3 DNA is TGTGCCAGCAGCTTATACCTTGAAGCTTTCTTT.